Listed below are T cell receptor beta chains from one sample, sequenced in a study of OX40 agonist ivuxolimab in advanced cancers. TCRdb's table, derived via immunoSEQ multiplex PCR, lists solely in-frame clones and lacks some. The table records more than 65,000 clones, roughly 86% of them present only once. The specimen comprised CD4+ or CD8+ T cells sorted from blood, sampled in a trial of the OX40 agonist ivuxolimab. The receptors come from an adult with an advanced solid tumor such as melanoma, head and neck, liver or kidney cancer. The CDR3 runs from the conserved cysteine through the conserved F or W. A D gene is named only where the DNA matches it firmly. The listing skips clone size in some rows; elsewhere it reads once, few, many or a size class.

v_call,clone_size,j_call,d_call,cdr3_aa,cdr3_nt
TRBV10-1,NA,TRBJ2-1,TRBD1,CASSETGGYNEQFF,TGCGCCAGCAGTGAGACAGGGGGCTACAATGAGCAGTTCTTC
TRBV7-9,few,TRBJ1-1,NA,CASSLLNTEAFF,TGTGCCAGCAGCCTCCTCAACACTGAAGCTTTCTTT
TRBV21-1,NA,TRBJ2-5,NA,CASSKGIIKGLAGGGFRETQYF,TGTGCCAGCAGCAAAGGGATTATCAAAGGACTAGCGGGAGGAGGTTTCCGAGAGACCCAGTACTTC
TRBV30,NA,TRBJ1-6,NA,CAWSVWQPNSPLHF,TGTGCCTGGAGTGTTTGGCAGCCGAATTCACCCCTCCACTTT
TRBV4-1,NA,TRBJ2-5,TRBD2,CASSQDLGLAGSQETQYF,TGCGCCAGCAGCCAAGACTTGGGACTAGCGGGATCCCAAGAGACCCAGTACTTC
TRBV10-3,NA,TRBJ2-5,NA,CAISGVLEEEETQYF,TGTGCCATCAGTGGGGTCTTAGAAGAAGAAGAGACCCAGTACTTC
TRBV19,NA,TRBJ2-2,TRBD2,CASSIPSGDTGELFF,TGTGCCAGTAGTATTCCTAGCGGAGACACCGGGGAGCTGTTTTTT
TRBV5-4,NA,TRBJ2-3,NA,CASSLWSDTQYF,TGTGCCAGCAGCTTGTGGTCAGATACGCAGTATTTT
TRBV2,NA,TRBJ1-5,NA,CASSVSLNQPQHF,TGTGCCAGCAGTGTATCCCTTAATCAGCCCCAGCATTTT
TRBV4-2,few,TRBJ1-2,TRBD1,CASSGTGDRAGYTF,TGTGCCAGCAGCGGGACAGGGGACAGGGCGGGCTACACCTTC
TRBV19,NA,TRBJ2-1,NA,CASSVVGTKNEQFF,TGTGCCAGTAGTGTGGTTGGAACTAAAAATGAGCAGTTCTTC
TRBV15,NA,TRBJ1-2,NA,CATSRDRWGLHTF,TGTGCCACCAGCAGAGATCGTTGGGGGCTGCACACCTTC